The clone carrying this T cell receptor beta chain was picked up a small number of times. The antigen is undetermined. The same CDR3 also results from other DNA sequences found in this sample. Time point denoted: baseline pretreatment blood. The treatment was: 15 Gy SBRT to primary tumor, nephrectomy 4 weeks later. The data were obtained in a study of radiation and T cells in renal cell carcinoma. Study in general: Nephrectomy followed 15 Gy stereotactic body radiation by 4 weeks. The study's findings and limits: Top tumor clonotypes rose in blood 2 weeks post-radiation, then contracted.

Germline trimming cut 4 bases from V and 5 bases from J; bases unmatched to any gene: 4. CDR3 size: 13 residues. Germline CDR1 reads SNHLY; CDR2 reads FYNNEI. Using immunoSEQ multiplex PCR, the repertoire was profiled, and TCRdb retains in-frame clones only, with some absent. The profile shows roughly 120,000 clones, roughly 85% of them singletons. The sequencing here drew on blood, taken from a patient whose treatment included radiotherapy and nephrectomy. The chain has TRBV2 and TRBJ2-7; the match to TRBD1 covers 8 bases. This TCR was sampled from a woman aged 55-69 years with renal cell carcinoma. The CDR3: CASSGTGINEQYF. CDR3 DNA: TGTGCCAGCAGTGGGACAGGGATTAACGAGCAGTACTTC.